This T cell receptor beta chain was identified during a study of T-cell memory formation after mild COVID-19. General study results and limits: Day 15 to 85 contracting clones showed balanced CD4/CD8; later expanders leaned CD4+.

CDR1 is GTSNPN and CDR2 is SVGIG in the germline V gene (reference sequence). V trimming: 1 base; J trimming: 4 bases; junction bases outside the gene matches: 9. This CDR3 spans 16 amino acids. MiXCR was run by TCRdb on the 5' RACE reads, yielding one entry per CDR3 protein. Among about 470,000 distinct CDR3 sequences, around 27% were seen once, and the ten largest hold under 15%. As for this clonotype: The antigen remains undetermined.

The V and J genes are TRBV30 and TRBJ1-1; 10 positions agree with TRBD1. The receptor was derived from an adult woman who had mild COVID-19 (a few samples of this study predate the infection). Cell type and time point are not known. Sequenced material: PBMCs or a T cell subset sorted from them (not recorded which). CDR3 bases: TGTGCCTGGAGTGATCCGGGGACAGGGGCGAGCACTGAAGCTTTCTTT. As protein: CAWSDPGTGASTEAFF.